The rows below give T cell receptor beta chains drawn from one sample of a study of T-cell memory formation after mild COVID-19. TCRdb redid the calling of the 5' RACE reads with MiXCR, one entry per CDR3 protein. The data show 350,000 to 500,000 distinct CDR3 sequences, with roughly 18% seen just once and 20% to 25% held by the top ten. Sequencing was done on a sample of PBMCs or a T cell subset sorted from them (not recorded which). Every receptor here comes from a man younger than 35 who had mild COVID-19 (a few samples of this study predate the infection). Cell type and time point are not known. Both conserved end residues are part of each CDR3. A D gene is named only where the DNA matches it firmly. Clone size is stated in some rows and not others, as once, few, many or a class when expanded.

J gene: TRBJ2-1
D gene: .
clone size: many
V gene: TRBV5-1
CDR3 DNA: TGCGCCAGCAGCTTCGTCGGTGAGCAGTTCTTC
CDR3 protein: CASSFVGEQFF

J gene: TRBJ2-1
D gene: .
clone size: .
V gene: TRBV28
CDR3 DNA: TGTGCCAGCAGCCCCGGGGGCTGGGCTCGGGGTGAGCAGTTCTTC
CDR3 protein: CASSPGGWARGEQFF

J gene: TRBJ2-5
D gene: .
clone size: few
V gene: TRBV7-2
CDR3 DNA: TGTGCCAGCAGCCCGATAGGACAGAGGAGAGAGACCCAGTACTTC
CDR3 protein: CASSPIGQRRETQYF

J gene: TRBJ1-5
D gene: .
clone size: .
V gene: TRBV19
CDR3 DNA: TGTGCTGGGGGCATCGGCTTTAATCAGCCCCAGCATTTT
CDR3 protein: CAGGIGFNQPQHF

J gene: TRBJ2-1
D gene: .
clone size: many
V gene: TRBV5-6
CDR3 DNA: TGTGCCAGCAGCTTGGCGGATGAGCAGTTCTTC
CDR3 protein: CASSLADEQFF

J gene: TRBJ2-7
D gene: .
clone size: few
V gene: TRBV6-6
CDR3 DNA: TGTGCCAGCAGTGGAGGGAGAGCCTACGAGCAGTACTTC
CDR3 protein: CASSGGRAYEQYF

J gene: TRBJ2-5
D gene: TRBD2
clone size: .
V gene: TRBV5-4
CDR3 DNA: TGTGCCAGCAGCTTGACTAGCGGGTGGCGGGAGACCCAGTACTTC
CDR3 protein: CASSLTSGWRETQYF

J gene: TRBJ2-5
D gene: .
clone size: few
V gene: TRBV20-1
CDR3 DNA: TGCAGTGCCTGGACTGCTCGGGAGACCCAGTACTTC
CDR3 protein: CSAWTARETQYF

J gene: TRBJ1-4
D gene: .
clone size: .
V gene: TRBV24-1
CDR3 DNA: TGTGCCACCAACGGCGGCGAAAAACTGTTTTTT
CDR3 protein: CATNGGEKLFF

J gene: TRBJ2-2
D gene: TRBD2
clone size: many
V gene: TRBV12-3/TRBV12-4
CDR3 DNA: TGTGCCAGCAGTATGGCACTAGCGGGGGTCACCGGGGAGCTGTTTTTT
CDR3 protein: CASSMALAGVTGELFF

J gene: TRBJ1-3
D gene: TRBD1
clone size: many
V gene: TRBV20-1
CDR3 DNA: TGCAGTGCTAGAGTGGCAGGGGGCAGGGACACCATATATTTT
CDR3 protein: CSARVAGGRDTIYF

J gene: TRBJ1-5
D gene: .
clone size: .
V gene: TRBV20-1
CDR3 DNA: TGCAGTGCGGGGGAGGCGGGCAATCAGCCCCAGCATTTT
CDR3 protein: CSAGEAGNQPQHF

J gene: TRBJ2-5
D gene: TRBD2
clone size: .
V gene: TRBV7-2
CDR3 DNA: TGTGCCAGCAGCTCGGGAGGGACCATAGCGGGAGAGACCCAGTACTTC
CDR3 protein: CASSSGGTIAGETQYF

J gene: TRBJ2-7
D gene: TRBD1
clone size: few
V gene: TRBV7-9
CDR3 DNA: TGTGCCAGCAGCTTAAAGGGACAGCCCTACGAGCAGTACTTC
CDR3 protein: CASSLKGQPYEQYF

J gene: TRBJ2-4
D gene: TRBD1
clone size: many
V gene: TRBV15
CDR3 DNA: TGTGCCACCAGCAGGGACAGGTCTGACATTCAGTACTTC
CDR3 protein: CATSRDRSDIQYF

J gene: TRBJ2-1
D gene: TRBD1
clone size: few
V gene: TRBV7-9
CDR3 DNA: TGTGCCAGCAGAACAGGGGGCGATGAGCAGTTCTTC
CDR3 protein: CASRTGGDEQFF

J gene: TRBJ2-7
D gene: TRBD2
clone size: .
V gene: TRBV29-1
CDR3 DNA: TGCAGCGTTGGGGAGCGGGGGGCCTACGAGCAGTACTTC
CDR3 protein: CSVGERGAYEQYF

J gene: TRBJ2-5
D gene: .
clone size: few
V gene: TRBV29-1
CDR3 DNA: TGCAGCGTTGGTAGGGGGAACCAAGAGACCCAGTACTTC
CDR3 protein: CSVGRGNQETQYF

J gene: TRBJ1-4
D gene: .
clone size: .
V gene: TRBV5-1
CDR3 DNA: TGCGCCAGCAGCTTGGGGCCAGGGCGAGAAAAACTGTTTTTT
CDR3 protein: CASSLGPGREKLFF